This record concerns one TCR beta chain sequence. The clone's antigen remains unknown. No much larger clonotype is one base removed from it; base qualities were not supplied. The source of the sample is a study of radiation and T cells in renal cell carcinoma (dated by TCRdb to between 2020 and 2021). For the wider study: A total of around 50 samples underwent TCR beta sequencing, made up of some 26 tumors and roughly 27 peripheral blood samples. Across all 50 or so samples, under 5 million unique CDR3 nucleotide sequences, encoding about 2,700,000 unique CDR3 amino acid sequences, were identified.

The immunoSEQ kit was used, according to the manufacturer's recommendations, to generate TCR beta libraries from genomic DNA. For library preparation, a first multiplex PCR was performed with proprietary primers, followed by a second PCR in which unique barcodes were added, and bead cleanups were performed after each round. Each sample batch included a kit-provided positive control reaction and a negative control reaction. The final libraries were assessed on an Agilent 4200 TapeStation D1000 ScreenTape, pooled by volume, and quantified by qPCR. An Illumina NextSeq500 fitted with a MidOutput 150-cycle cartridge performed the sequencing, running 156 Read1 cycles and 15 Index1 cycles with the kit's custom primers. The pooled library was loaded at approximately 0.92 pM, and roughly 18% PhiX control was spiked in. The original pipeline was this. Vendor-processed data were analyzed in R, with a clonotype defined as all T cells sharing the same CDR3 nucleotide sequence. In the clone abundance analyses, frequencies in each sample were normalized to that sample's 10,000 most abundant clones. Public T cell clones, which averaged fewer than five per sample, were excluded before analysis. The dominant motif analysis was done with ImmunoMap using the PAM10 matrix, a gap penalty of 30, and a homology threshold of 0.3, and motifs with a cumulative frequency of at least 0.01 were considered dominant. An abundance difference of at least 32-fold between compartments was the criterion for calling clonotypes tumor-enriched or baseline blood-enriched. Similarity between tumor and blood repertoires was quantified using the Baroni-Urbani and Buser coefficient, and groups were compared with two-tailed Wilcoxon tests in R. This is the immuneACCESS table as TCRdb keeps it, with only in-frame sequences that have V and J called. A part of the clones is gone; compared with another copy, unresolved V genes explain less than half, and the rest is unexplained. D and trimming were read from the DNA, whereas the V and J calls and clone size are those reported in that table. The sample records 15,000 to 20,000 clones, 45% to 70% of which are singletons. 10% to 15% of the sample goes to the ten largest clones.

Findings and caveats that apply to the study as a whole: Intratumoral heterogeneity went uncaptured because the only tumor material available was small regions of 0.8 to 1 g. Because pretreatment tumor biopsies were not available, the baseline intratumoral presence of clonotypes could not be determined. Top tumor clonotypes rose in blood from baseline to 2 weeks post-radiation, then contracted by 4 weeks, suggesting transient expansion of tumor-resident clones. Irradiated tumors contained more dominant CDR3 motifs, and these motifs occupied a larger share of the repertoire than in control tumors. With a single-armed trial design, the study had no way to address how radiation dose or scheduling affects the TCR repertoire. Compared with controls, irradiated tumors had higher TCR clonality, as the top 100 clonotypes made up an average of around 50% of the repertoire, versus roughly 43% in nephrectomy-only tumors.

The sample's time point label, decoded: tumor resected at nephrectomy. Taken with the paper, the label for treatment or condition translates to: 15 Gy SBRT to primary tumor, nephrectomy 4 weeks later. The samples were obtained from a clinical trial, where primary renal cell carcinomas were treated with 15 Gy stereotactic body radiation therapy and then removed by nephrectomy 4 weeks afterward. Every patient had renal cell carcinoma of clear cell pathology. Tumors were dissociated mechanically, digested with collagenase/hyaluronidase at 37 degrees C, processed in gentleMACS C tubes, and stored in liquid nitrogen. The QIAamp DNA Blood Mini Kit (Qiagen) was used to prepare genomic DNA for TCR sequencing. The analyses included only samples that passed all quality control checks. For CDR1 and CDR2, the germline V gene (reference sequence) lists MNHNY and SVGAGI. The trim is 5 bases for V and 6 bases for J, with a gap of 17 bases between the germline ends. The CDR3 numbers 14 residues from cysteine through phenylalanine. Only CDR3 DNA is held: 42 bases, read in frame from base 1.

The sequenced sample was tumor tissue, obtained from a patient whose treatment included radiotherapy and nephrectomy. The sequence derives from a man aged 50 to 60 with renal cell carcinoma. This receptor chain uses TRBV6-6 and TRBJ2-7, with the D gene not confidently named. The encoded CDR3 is CASSPTVGQSEQYF. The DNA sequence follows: TGTGCCAGCAGTCCCACTGTGGGCCAGAGCGAGCAGTACTTC.